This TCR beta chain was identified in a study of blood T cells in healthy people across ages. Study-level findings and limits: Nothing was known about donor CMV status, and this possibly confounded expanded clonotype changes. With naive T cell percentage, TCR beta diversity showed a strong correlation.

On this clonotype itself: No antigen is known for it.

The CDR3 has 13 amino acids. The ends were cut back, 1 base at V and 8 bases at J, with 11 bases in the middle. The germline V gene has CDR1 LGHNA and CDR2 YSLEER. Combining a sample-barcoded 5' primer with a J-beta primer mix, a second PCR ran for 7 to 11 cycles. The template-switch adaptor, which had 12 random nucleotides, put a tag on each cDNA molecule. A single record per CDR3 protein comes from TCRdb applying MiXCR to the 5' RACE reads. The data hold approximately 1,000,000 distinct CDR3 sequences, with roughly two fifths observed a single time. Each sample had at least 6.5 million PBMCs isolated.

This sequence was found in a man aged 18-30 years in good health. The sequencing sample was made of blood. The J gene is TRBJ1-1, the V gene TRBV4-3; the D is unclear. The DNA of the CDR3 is TGCGCCAGCAGCCAAGGTTTGGGGTCAGAAGCTTTCTTT. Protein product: CASSQGLGSEAFF.